Listed below are T cell receptor beta chains from one sample, sequenced in a study of T cell responses to AZD1222 COVID-19 vaccine. Sequenced by immunoSEQ multiplex PCR; TCRdb stores in-frame clones only, minus some. The sample lists fewer than 120,000 clones; 88% were seen once. The source material was peripheral blood, sampled on day 0 of AZD1222 vaccination. The receptors stem from an adult in good health. The CDR3 runs from the conserved cysteine through the conserved F or W. The D gene is left open where the match is weak. Not all rows give a size; the values are once, few, many and, for expanded clones, a class.

D: TRBD1; J: TRBJ1-1; V: TRBV6-6; size: -; CDR3: CASQRQGAKAFF; DNA: TGTGCCAGCCAAAGACAGGGGGCTAAAGCTTTCTTT
D: -; J: TRBJ1-1; V: TRBV6-4; size: -; CDR3: CASSANRATEAFF; DNA: TGTGCCAGCAGTGCAAACAGGGCTACTGAAGCTTTCTTT
D: -; J: TRBJ1-5; V: TRBV28; size: once; CDR3: CASSPAGGAGNQPQHF; DNA: TGTGCCAGCAGTCCGGCGGGCGGGGCGGGCAATCAGCCCCAGCATTTT
D: TRBD1; J: TRBJ1-2; V: TRBV27; size: -; CDR3: CASSFIDRGYGYTF; DNA: TGTGCCAGCAGTTTTATTGACAGGGGCTATGGCTACACCTTC
D: -; J: TRBJ1-6; V: TRBV2; size: -; CDR3: CASSQGSNSPLHF; DNA: TGTGCCAGCAGTCAGGGTAGCAATTCACCCCTCCACTTT
D: TRBD2; J: TRBJ2-2; V: TRBV9; size: -; CDR3: CASSVEASGTGELFF; DNA: TGTGCCAGCAGCGTAGAGGCTAGCGGGACCGGGGAGCTGTTTTTT
D: -; J: TRBJ2-2; V: TRBV5-4; size: -; CDR3: CASSPPNTGELFF; DNA: TGTGCCAGCAGCCCCCCGAACACCGGGGAGCTGTTTTTT
D: -; J: TRBJ1-2; V: TRBV6-5; size: -; CDR3: CASSYGQGFSGYTF; DNA: TGTGCCAGCAGTTATGGGCAGGGTTTCTCTGGCTACACCTTC
D: TRBD1; J: TRBJ2-7; V: TRBV6-5; size: -; CDR3: CASSYGDRGEYEQYF; DNA: TGTGCCAGCAGTTATGGGGACAGGGGCGAGTACGAGCAGTACTTC
D: -; J: TRBJ1-5; V: TRBV18; size: -; CDR3: CASSPGNWGNQPQHF; DNA: TGTGCCAGCTCACCAGGCAATTGGGGCAATCAGCCCCAGCATTTT
D: -; J: TRBJ1-1; V: TRBV12-3/TRBV12-4; size: -; CDR3: CASRRTDEAFF; DNA: TGTGCCAGCCGGAGAACAGATGAAGCTTTCTTT
D: TRBD1; J: TRBJ1-5; V: TRBV6-5; size: -; CDR3: CASRDRGLGQPQHF; DNA: TGTGCCAGCAGGGACAGGGGGCTGGGTCAGCCCCAGCATTTT
D: -; J: TRBJ2-2; V: TRBV11-2; size: -; CDR3: CASSRDILNTGELFF; DNA: TGTGCCAGCAGCCGTGACATACTAAACACCGGGGAGCTGTTTTTT
D: TRBD2; J: TRBJ2-7; V: TRBV7-6; size: -; CDR3: CASSLGRGAPYEQYF; DNA: TGTGCCAGCAGCTTAGGGCGGGGGGCACCCTACGAGCAGTACTTC
D: -; J: TRBJ2-5; V: TRBV11-3; size: -; CDR3: CASSLPAQETQYF; DNA: TGTGCCAGCAGCTTACCAGCCCAAGAGACCCAGTACTTC
D: -; J: TRBJ1-1; V: TRBV3-1/TRBV3-2; size: -; CDR3: CASSQGSLGTEAFF; DNA: TGTGCCAGCAGCCAAGGGAGTCTTGGCACTGAAGCTTTCTTT
D: -; J: TRBJ2-1; V: TRBV30; size: -; CDR3: CAWKRRTGEYNEQFF; DNA: TGTGCCTGGAAACGGAGAACCGGCGAGTACAATGAGCAGTTCTTC
D: -; J: TRBJ1-2; V: TRBV7-8; size: -; CDR3: CASSLEAGTYGYTF; DNA: TGTGCCAGCAGCTTAGAGGCCGGAACCTATGGCTACACCTTC
D: -; J: TRBJ2-5; V: TRBV16; size: -; CDR3: CASSLGKETQYF; DNA: TGTGCCAGCAGCCTCGGAAAAGAGACCCAGTACTTC
D: -; J: TRBJ1-1; V: TRBV29-1; size: -; CDR3: CSVILHTGNTEAFF; DNA: TGCAGCGTTATTCTCCACACAGGTAACACTGAAGCTTTCTTT
D: TRBD1; J: TRBJ1-1; V: TRBV7-6; size: -; CDR3: CASSKRQGENTEAFF; DNA: TGTGCCAGCAGCAAAAGACAGGGCGAGAACACTGAAGCTTTCTTT
D: -; J: TRBJ2-7; V: TRBV6-5; size: once; CDR3: CASNKGPGLAEQYF; DNA: TGTGCCAGCAACAAGGGACCAGGTTTGGCCGAGCAGTACTTC
D: -; J: TRBJ2-7; V: TRBV28; size: -; CDR3: CASSSPGDEQYF; DNA: TGTGCCAGCAGTTCCCCCGGGGACGAGCAGTACTTC
D: -; J: TRBJ2-7; V: TRBV2; size: -; CDR3: CASSGGTYEQYF; DNA: TGTGCCAGCAGTGGGGGGACCTACGAGCAGTACTTC
D: -; J: TRBJ2-5; V: TRBV7-9; size: -; CDR3: CASSLTQASRETQYF; DNA: TGTGCCAGCAGCTTAACACAGGCATCCAGGGAGACCCAGTACTTC
D: -; J: TRBJ1-6; V: TRBV30; size: -; CDR3: CAWSLTGAHNSPLHF; DNA: TGTGCCTGGAGTTTGACAGGAGCTCATAATTCACCCCTCCACTTT
D: TRBD2; J: TRBJ2-7; V: TRBV30; size: few; CDR3: CAWTKRGSSYEQYF; DNA: TGTGCCTGGACAAAGCGGGGGAGCTCCTACGAGCAGTACTTC
D: -; J: TRBJ2-7; V: TRBV6-1; size: -; CDR3: CASSDGTEQYF; DNA: TGTGCCAGCAGTGACGGGACAGAGCAGTACTTC
D: -; J: TRBJ1-6; V: TRBV5-1; size: -; CDR3: CASSFLQGTNSPLHF; DNA: TGCGCCAGCAGCTTCTTACAGGGAACCAATTCACCCCTCCACTTT
D: -; J: TRBJ2-2; V: TRBV7-9; size: -; CDR3: CASSLRTGELFF; DNA: TGTGCCAGCAGCTTACGTACCGGGGAGCTGTTTTTT
D: TRBD2; J: TRBJ2-2; V: TRBV9; size: -; CDR3: CASSAARLATGELFF; DNA: TGTGCCAGCAGCGCGGCGCGACTAGCAACCGGGGAGCTGTTTTTT
D: -; J: TRBJ2-1; V: TRBV11-2; size: -; CDR3: CASSFSFEQFF; DNA: TGTGCCAGCAGCTTTAGTTTTGAGCAGTTCTTC
D: TRBD1; J: TRBJ1-6; V: TRBV28; size: once; CDR3: CASRKQGFNSPLHF; DNA: TGTGCCAGCAGGAAACAGGGGTTTAATTCACCCCTCCACTTT
D: -; J: TRBJ2-7; V: TRBV7-2; size: once; CDR3: CASSLQGYYEQYF; DNA: TGTGCCAGCAGCCTCCAAGGGTACTACGAGCAGTACTTC
D: TRBD2; J: TRBJ2-7; V: TRBV6-6; size: -; CDR3: CASSELRGTSYEQYF; DNA: TGTGCCAGCAGTGAGTTGCGGGGGACCTCCTACGAGCAGTACTTC
D: TRBD2; J: TRBJ2-2; V: TRBV5-4; size: -; CDR3: CASSWTSLNPTGELFF; DNA: TGTGCCAGCAGTTGGACTAGTCTCAACCCCACCGGGGAGCTGTTTTTT
D: TRBD1; J: TRBJ1-2; V: TRBV30; size: -; CDR3: CAWSAWDRAAHGYTF; DNA: TGTGCCTGGAGTGCCTGGGACAGGGCAGCCCATGGCTACACCTTC
D: -; J: TRBJ2-1; V: TRBV10-2; size: -; CDR3: CASSGSEQFF; DNA: TGCGCCAGCAGTGGGTCTGAGCAGTTCTTC
D: -; J: TRBJ2-6; V: TRBV11-2; size: -; CDR3: CASSRSATGFRANVLTF; DNA: TGTGCCAGCAGCCGCTCAGCCACAGGGTTTCGGGCCAACGTCCTGACTTTC
D: -; J: TRBJ1-2; V: TRBV18; size: once; CDR3: CASSPPGGLFYGYTF; DNA: TGTGCCAGCTCACCACCGGGGGGGTTATTCTATGGCTACACCTTC
D: -; J: TRBJ2-5; V: TRBV3-1/TRBV3-2; size: -; CDR3: CASSRIKETQYF; DNA: TGTGCCAGCAGCCGTATCAAAGAGACCCAGTACTTC
D: -; J: TRBJ2-5; V: TRBV12-3/TRBV12-4; size: once; CDR3: CASGVLQETQYF; DNA: TGTGCCAGCGGGGTGCTGCAAGAGACCCAGTACTTC
D: -; J: TRBJ1-2; V: TRBV5-1; size: -; CDR3: CASSPYPRSNYGYTF; DNA: TGCGCCAGCAGCCCTTATCCGCGATCTAACTATGGCTACACCTTC
D: -; J: TRBJ1-2; V: TRBV18; size: -; CDR3: CASSPPTWGDGYTF; DNA: TGTGCCAGCTCACCCCCTACATGGGGGGATGGCTACACCTTC
D: TRBD1; J: TRBJ1-2; V: TRBV7-2; size: -; CDR3: CASSVDRGGGGYTF; DNA: TGTGCCAGCAGCGTCGACAGGGGAGGAGGCGGCTACACCTTC
D: TRBD1; J: TRBJ1-5; V: TRBV6-1; size: -; CDR3: CASSATPSRTGMRDQPQHF; DNA: TGTGCCAGCAGTGCTACCCCCTCCCGGACAGGGATGAGGGATCAGCCCCAGCATTTT
D: -; J: TRBJ2-3; V: TRBV6-5; size: -; CDR3: CASRRASVTDTQYF; DNA: TGTGCCAGCCGTAGGGCATCCGTCACAGATACGCAGTATTTT
D: TRBD2; J: TRBJ2-1; V: TRBV7-6; size: -; CDR3: CASSLASGNEQFF; DNA: TGTGCCAGCAGCTTGGCTAGCGGGAATGAGCAGTTCTTC
D: TRBD2; J: TRBJ2-1; V: TRBV5-1; size: -; CDR3: CASSPGTTMDNEQFF; DNA: TGCGCCAGCAGCCCCGGGACTACCATGGATAATGAGCAGTTCTTC
D: -; J: TRBJ2-7; V: TRBV15; size: few; CDR3: CATSRDGGTRAYEQYF; DNA: TGTGCCACCAGCAGAGATGGGGGGACTCGGGCCTACGAGCAGTACTTC
D: -; J: TRBJ1-4; V: TRBV6-1; size: -; CDR3: CASSELPFQGREKLFF; DNA: TGTGCCAGCAGTGAACTCCCTTTTCAGGGTCGAGAAAAACTGTTTTTT
D: -; J: TRBJ1-2; V: TRBV11-3; size: -; CDR3: CASSKQGDGYTF; DNA: TGTGCCAGCAGCAAACAGGGAGATGGCTACACCTTC
D: -; J: TRBJ1-1; V: TRBV11-2; size: -; CDR3: CASSFAQVGTKAFF; DNA: TGTGCCAGCAGCTTCGCCCAAGTCGGAACAAAAGCTTTCTTT
D: -; J: TRBJ1-4; V: TRBV7-9; size: -; CDR3: CASSSGWSYNEKLFF; DNA: TGTGCCAGCAGCTCCGGGTGGTCATATAATGAAAAACTGTTTTTT
D: TRBD1; J: TRBJ2-5; V: TRBV19; size: -; CDR3: CASSIRGFRRGDRQETQYF; DNA: TGTGCCAGTAGTATAAGAGGGTTCCGGCGTGGGGACAGACAAGAGACCCAGTACTTC
D: -; J: TRBJ1-4; V: TRBV27; size: -; CDR3: CASSSLTGAANEKLFF; DNA: TGTGCCAGCAGTTCGCTTACAGGAGCCGCTAATGAAAAACTGTTTTTT
D: -; J: TRBJ2-1; V: TRBV5-1; size: -; CDR3: CASSKETLGTFRYNEQFF; DNA: TGCGCCAGCAGCAAAGAAACCCTCGGGACTTTCCGCTACAATGAGCAGTTCTTC